Presented here are 11 T cell receptor beta chains from one specimen sequenced in a study of cytomegalovirus exposure and HLA in healthy donors. PCR primers comprised 60 Vbeta and 13 Jbeta primers. The table came from immunoSEQ multiplex PCR; TCRdb's copy has only in-frame clones and leaves some out. The sample lists 130,000 to 150,000 clones; 80% to 85% were seen once. Material for sequencing was PBMCs. The source is a male donor in good health and CMV-seronegative.

The chain employs TRBV27 and TRBJ1-1; weak D call: TRBD1 (6 bases). The germline V and J ends were trimmed by 6 bases and 0 bases, with 14 bases remaining between them. From germline, CDR1 is MNHEY and CDR2 SMNVEV (reference sequence). The CDR3 totals 15 residues. CDR3 loop: CASRARGALNTEAFF. The CDR3 nucleotides read TGTGCCAGCAGGGCCCGGGGGGCCCTGAACACTGAAGCTTTCTTT.

The chain uses TRBV7-2 and TRBJ2-4, with TRBD2 matching 8 bases. Germline V gene sequence: CDR1 SGHTA, CDR2 FQGNSA. The CDR3 has 19 amino acids. V lost 5 bases and J lost 0; bases outside the gene matches: 15. CDR3 amino acids: CASSPPFSAGGLAKNIQYF. In DNA, the CDR3 is TGTGCCAGCAGCCCCCCTTTTAGCGCGGGAGGACTAGCCAAAAACATTCAGTACTTC.

The gene calls are TRBV7-9 and TRBJ1-3, with 10 positions matching TRBD1. The CDR3 has 17 amino acids. V lost 0 bases to trimming and J lost 3 bases; unmatched junction nucleotides: 5. CDR1 is SEHNR, CDR2 FQNEAQ, per germline (reference sequence). The CDR3 bases are TGTGCCAGCAGCTTAGCCACCGGGACAGGGGTTGGAAACACCATATATTTT. Its translation: CASSLATGTGVGNTIYF.

The chain joins TRBV10-3 to TRBJ1-5; no reliable D call. Germline CDR1 reads ENHRY; CDR2 reads SYGVKD. V was pared by 4 bases and J by 5 bases, with 9 bases between. CDR3 length equals 13 residues. This CDR3 is CAISGVADQPQHF. DNA of the CDR3: TGTGCCATCAGTGGGGTTGCGGATCAGCCCCAGCATTTT.

The J gene is TRBJ2-7, the V gene TRBV4-1; 7 positions match TRBD1. V shed 2 bases, J shed 3 bases, and the junction held 10 bases outside the gene matches. Germline CDR1 MGHRA, CDR2 YSYEKL. The CDR3 is made up of 16 amino acids. The DNA for the CDR3 is TGCGCCAGCAGCCAACCACCGGGACAGAATCACTACGAGCAGTACTTC. Amino acids: CASSQPPGQNHYEQYF.

This clone was detected once. CDR3 sequence: CASSLRAGGIYEQYF. In DNA, the CDR3 is TGTGCCAGCAGTTTAAGGGCAGGGGGCATCTACGAGCAGTACTTC. This chain links TRBV28 with TRBJ2-5, with TRBD1 matching 8 bases. The end of the DNA fits TRBJ2-7 better, so the J call may be wrong. Germline assignment: CDR1 MDHEN and CDR2 SYDVKM. CDR3 length equals 15 residues.

The chain has TRBV28 and TRBJ2-5; D perhaps matches TRBD1 (5 bases). TRBJ2-7 explains the end of the DNA better; the J call may be wrong. Germline lookup yields CDR1 MDHEN and CDR2 SYDVKM. CDR3 length equals 17 residues. The chain's CDR3 is CASSPLSSGLPYLEQYF. CDR3 DNA sequence: TGTGCCAGCAGCCCGTTGTCATCAGGGCTCCCCTACCTCGAGCAGTACTTC.

This clone has only a few counts. This chain connects TRBV4-1 to TRBJ2-7; weak D call: TRBD2 (6 bases). This CDR3 spans 15 amino acids. CDR1 and CDR2 (germline): MGHRA, YSYEKL. V was clipped by 8 bases and J by 7 bases, with 24 bases between them. The CDR3 region is CASSSSGVGSTEQYF. The CDR3 DNA reads as TGCGCCAGCTCCTCAAGCGGTGTCGGGAGCACAGAGCAGTACTTC.

The chain employs TRBV5-4 and TRBJ1-4; 7 positions match TRBD1. Germline CDR1 reads SGHNT; CDR2 reads YYREEE (reference sequence). The length of the CDR3 is 15 residues. V was pared by 5 bases and J by 3 bases, with 7 bases of the junction left unmatched. CDR3 sequence reads: CASSPRDSPNEKLFF. CDR3 DNA sequence: TGTGCCAGCAGTCCCCGGGACAGTCCTAATGAAAAACTGTTTTTT.

This clone was counted only a few times. This chain connects TRBV29-1 to TRBJ2-1, with 7 nucleotides matching TRBD1. Trimming removed 5 bases from V and 0 bases from J; junction bases left unmatched: 4. The CDR3 contains 14 residues. Germline CDR1 SQVTM, CDR2 ANQGSEA. The CDR3 DNA sequence: TGCAGCGTTTTTGGGGACAGCTCCTACAATGAGCAGTTCTTC. Protein sequence: CSVFGDSSYNEQFF.

This chain connects TRBV7-2 to TRBJ2-1; 16 bases are a match to TRBD2. Per the germline V gene, CDR1 is SGHTA and CDR2 is FQGNSA. CDR3 length equals 15 residues. After removal of 3 bases from V and 8 bases from J, the junction contained 1 base not matched to a gene. DNA of the CDR3: TGTGCCAGCAGCTTGGGACTAGCGGGAGGGTATGAGCAGTTCTTC. Protein sequence: CASSLGLAGGYEQFF.